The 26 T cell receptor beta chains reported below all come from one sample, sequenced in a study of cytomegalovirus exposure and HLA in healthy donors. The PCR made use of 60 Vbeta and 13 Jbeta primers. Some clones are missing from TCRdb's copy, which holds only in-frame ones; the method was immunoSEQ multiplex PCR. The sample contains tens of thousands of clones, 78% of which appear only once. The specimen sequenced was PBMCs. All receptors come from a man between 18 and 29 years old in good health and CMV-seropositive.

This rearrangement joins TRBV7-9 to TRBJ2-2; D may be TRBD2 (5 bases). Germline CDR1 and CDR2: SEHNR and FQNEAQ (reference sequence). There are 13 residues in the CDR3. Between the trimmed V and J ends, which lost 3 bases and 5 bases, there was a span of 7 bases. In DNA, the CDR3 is TGTGCCAGCAGCTTTACTAGGACCGGGGAGCTGTTTTTT. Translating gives CASSFTRTGELFF.

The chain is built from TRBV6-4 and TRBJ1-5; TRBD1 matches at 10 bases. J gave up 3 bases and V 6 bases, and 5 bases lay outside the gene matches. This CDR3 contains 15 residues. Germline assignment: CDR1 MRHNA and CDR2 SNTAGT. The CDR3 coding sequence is TGTGCCAGCAGACCGGGACAGGGGTACAATCAGCCCCAGCATTTT. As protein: CASRPGQGYNQPQHF.

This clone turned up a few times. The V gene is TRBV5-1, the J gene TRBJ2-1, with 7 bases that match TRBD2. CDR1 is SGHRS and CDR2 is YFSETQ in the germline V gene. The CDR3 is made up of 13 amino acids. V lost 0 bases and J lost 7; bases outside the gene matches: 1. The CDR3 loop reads CASSLGAGNEQFF. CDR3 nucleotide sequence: TGCGCCAGCAGCTTGGGAGCGGGGAATGAGCAGTTCTTC.

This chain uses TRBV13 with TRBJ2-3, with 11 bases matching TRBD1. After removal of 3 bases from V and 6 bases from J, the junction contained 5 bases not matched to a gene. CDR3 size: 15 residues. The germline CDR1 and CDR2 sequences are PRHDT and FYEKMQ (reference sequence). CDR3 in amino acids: CASSLDRGRRDTQYF. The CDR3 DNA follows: TGTGCCAGCAGCTTGGACAGGGGGCGGCGTGATACGCAGTATTTT. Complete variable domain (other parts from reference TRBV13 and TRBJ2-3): AAGVIQSPRHLIKEKRETATLKCYPIPRHDTVYWYQQGPGQDPQFLISFYEKMQSDKGSIPDRFSAQQFSDYHSELNMSSLELGDSALYFCASSLDRGRRDTQYFGPGTRLTVL.

The CDR3 nucleotides read TGTGCCAGCAGGTCCCGGGACAGGGCGTACGAGCAGTACTTC. Translated, it gives CASRSRDRAYEQYF. This chain connects TRBV6-1 to TRBJ2-7; 9 bases match TRBD1. Germline-derived CDR1 and CDR2 are MNHNS and SASEGT. This CDR3 has 14 residues. The V and J ends lost 6 bases and 4 bases, in that order; junction bases with no gene match: 7.

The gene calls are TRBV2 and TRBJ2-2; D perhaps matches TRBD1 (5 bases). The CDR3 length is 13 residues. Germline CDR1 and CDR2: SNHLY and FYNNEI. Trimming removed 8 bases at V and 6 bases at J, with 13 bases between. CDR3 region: CASQSLRAGELFF. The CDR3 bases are TGTGCCAGCCAATCCCTCAGGGCCGGGGAGCTGTTTTTT.

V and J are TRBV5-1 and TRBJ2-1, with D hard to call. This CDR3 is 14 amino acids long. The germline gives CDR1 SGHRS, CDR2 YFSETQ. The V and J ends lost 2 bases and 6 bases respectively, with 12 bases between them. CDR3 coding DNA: TGCGCCAGCAGCTTTGGTAGCTTAGGCAATGAGCAGTTCTTC. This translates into CASSFGSLGNEQFF.

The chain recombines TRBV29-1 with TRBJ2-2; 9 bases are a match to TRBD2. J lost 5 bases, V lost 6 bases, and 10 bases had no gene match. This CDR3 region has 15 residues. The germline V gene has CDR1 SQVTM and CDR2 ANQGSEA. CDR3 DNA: TGCAGCGTCCGTAGCGGGAGTAGCGGGACCGGGGAGCTGTTTTTT. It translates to CSVRSGSSGTGELFF.

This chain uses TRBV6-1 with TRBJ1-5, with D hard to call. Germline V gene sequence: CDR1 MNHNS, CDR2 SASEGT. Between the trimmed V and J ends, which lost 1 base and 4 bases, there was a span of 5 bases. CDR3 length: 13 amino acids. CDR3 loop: CASSEDGNQPQHF. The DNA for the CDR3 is TGTGCCAGCAGTGAAGACGGTAATCAGCCCCAGCATTTT.

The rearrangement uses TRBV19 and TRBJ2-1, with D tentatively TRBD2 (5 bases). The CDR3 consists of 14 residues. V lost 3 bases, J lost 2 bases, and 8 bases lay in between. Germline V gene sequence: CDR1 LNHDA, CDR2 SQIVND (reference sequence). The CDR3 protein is CASSILAAYNEQFF. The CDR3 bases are TGTGCCAGTAGTATCCTAGCAGCCTACAATGAGCAGTTCTTC.

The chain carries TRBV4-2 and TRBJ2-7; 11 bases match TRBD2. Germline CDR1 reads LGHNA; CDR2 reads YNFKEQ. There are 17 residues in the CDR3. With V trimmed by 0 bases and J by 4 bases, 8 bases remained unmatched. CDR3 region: CASSQERLAGGNYEQYF. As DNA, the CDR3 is TGTGCCAGCAGCCAAGAAAGGCTAGCGGGAGGTAATTACGAGCAGTACTTC.

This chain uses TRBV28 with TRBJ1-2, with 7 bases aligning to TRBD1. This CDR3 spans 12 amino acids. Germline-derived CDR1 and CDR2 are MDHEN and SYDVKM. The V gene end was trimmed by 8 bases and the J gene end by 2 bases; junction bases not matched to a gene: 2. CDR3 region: CASWDSNYGYTF. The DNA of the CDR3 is TGTGCCAGCTGGGACAGCAACTATGGCTACACCTTC.

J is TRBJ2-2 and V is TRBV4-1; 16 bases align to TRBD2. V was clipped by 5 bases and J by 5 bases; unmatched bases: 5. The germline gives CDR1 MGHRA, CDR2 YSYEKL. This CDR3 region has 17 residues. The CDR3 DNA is TGCGCCAGCAGCTCGGGACTAGCGGGAGGGCGTACCGGGGAGCTGTTTTTT. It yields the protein CASSSGLAGGRTGELFF.

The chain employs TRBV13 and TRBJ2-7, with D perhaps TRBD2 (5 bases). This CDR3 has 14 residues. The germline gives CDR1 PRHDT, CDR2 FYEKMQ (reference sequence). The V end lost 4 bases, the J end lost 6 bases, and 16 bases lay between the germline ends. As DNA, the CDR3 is TGTGCCAGCAGCTCAAGCCCCGGGATCCTCGAGCAGTACTTC. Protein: CASSSSPGILEQYF.

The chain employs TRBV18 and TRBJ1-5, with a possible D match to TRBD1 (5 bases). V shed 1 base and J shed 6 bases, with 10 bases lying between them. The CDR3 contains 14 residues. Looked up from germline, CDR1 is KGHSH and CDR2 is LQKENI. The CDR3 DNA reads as TGTGCCAGCTCACCACGACAGCAGGTTCAGCCCCAGCATTTT. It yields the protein CASSPRQQVQPQHF.

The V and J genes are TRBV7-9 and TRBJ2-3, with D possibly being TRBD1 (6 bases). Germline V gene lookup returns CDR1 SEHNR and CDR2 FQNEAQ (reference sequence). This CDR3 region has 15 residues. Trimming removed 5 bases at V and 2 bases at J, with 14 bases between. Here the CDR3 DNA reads TGTGCCAGCAGCCCCCAGGGGCAGGCCACAGATACGCAGTATTTT. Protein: CASSPQGQATDTQYF.

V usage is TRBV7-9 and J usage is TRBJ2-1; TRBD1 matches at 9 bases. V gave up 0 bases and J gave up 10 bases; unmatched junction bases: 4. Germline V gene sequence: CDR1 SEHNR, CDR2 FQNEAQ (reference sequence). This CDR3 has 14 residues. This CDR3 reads CASSLARDREEQFF. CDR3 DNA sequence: TGTGCCAGCAGCTTAGCGAGGGACAGGGAGGAGCAGTTCTTC.

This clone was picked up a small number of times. The CDR3: CASSFTSGRAAEQYF. The CDR3 DNA reads as TGTGCCAGCAGTTTCACTAGCGGGAGGGCCGCCGAGCAGTACTTC. V usage is TRBV6-5 and J usage is TRBJ2-7, with TRBD2 matching over 13 bases. The germline CDR1 and CDR2 sequences are MNHEY and SVGAGI. CDR3 length: 15 residues. V shed 4 bases and J 6 bases; nucleotides not matched to a gene: 6.

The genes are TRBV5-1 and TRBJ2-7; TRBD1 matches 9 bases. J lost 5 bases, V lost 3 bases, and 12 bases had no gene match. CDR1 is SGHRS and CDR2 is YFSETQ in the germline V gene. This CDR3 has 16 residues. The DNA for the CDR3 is TGCGCCAGCAGCTCCCTATCCGGGACAGGGAGGGACGAGCAGTACTTC. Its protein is CASSSLSGTGRDEQYF.

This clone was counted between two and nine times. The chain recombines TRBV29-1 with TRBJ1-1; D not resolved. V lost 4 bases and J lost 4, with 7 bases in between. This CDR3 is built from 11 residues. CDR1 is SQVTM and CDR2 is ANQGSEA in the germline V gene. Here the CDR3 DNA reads TGCAGCGTTGCTCAGGTCACTGAAGCTTTCTTT. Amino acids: CSVAQVTEAFF.

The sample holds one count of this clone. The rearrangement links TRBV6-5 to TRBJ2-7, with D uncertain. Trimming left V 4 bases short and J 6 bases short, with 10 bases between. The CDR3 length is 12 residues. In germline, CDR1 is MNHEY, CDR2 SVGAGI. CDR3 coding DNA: TGTGCCAGCAGTTCCTACGCGCGCGAGCAGTACTTC. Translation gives CASSSYAREQYF.

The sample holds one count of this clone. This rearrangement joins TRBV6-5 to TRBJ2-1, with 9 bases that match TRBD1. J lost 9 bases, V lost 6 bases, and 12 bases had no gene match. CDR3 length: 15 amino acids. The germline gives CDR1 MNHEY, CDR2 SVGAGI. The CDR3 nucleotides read TGTGCCAGCAGGGTCGGGACAGGGTTTAGTAGTGAGCAGTTCTTC. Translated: CASRVGTGFSSEQFF.

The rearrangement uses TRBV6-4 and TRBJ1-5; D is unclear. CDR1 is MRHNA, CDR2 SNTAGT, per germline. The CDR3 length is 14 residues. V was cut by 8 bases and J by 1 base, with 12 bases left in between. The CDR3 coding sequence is TGTGCCAGCTCCCCGGGCGGGAGCAATCAGCCCCAGCATTTT. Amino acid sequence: CASSPGGSNQPQHF.

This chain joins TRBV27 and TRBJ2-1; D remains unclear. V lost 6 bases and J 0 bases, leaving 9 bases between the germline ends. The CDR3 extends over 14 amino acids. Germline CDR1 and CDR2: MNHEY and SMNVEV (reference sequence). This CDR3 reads CASSDTSSYNEQFF. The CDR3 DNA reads TGTGCCAGCAGCGACACTTCCTCCTACAATGAGCAGTTCTTC.

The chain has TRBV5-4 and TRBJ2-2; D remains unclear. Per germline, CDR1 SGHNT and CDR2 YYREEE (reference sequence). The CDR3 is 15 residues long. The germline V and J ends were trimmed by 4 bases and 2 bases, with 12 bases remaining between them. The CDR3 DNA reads TGTGCCAGCAGCATTAGATCGCCAAACACCGGGGAGCTGTTTTTT. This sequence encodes CASSIRSPNTGELFF.

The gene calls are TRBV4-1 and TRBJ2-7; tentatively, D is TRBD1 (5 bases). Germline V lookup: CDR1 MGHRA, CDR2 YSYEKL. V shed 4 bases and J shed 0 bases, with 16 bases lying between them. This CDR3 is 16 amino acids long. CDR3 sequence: CASSPSPDSVSYEQYF. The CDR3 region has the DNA TGCGCCAGCAGCCCCTCGCCCGACAGCGTCTCCTACGAGCAGTACTTC.